This entry features one TCR beta chain sequence. Its antigen is currently unknown. The source of the sample is a study of T-cell memory formation after mild COVID-19. Points from the study as a whole: Pre-infection memory already had some responding clones, implying cross-reactive memory joined.

CDR1 is ENHRY, CDR2 SYGVKD, per germline. The CDR3 runs to 14 residues. V was pared by 10 bases and J by 9 bases, with 13 bases of the junction left unmatched. TCRdb ran MiXCR on the 5' RACE reads and lists one entry per CDR3 protein. The table lists almost 550,000 distinct CDR3 sequences, just over 20% of them singletons, with around 13% in the top ten. The source is an adult woman who had mild COVID-19 (a few samples of this study predate the infection). Cell type and time point are not known. This rearrangement joins TRBV10-3 to TRBJ2-1, with 9 bases aligning to TRBD2. The material sequenced was PBMCs or a T cell subset sorted from them (not recorded which). The DNA for the CDR3 is TGTGCCACCACGGGGTTAGCGGGAGAGGGTGAGCAGTTCTTC. Translated, it gives CATTGLAGEGEQFF.